This note documents a single TCR beta chain sequence. Its antigen is still unknown. The CDR3 length is 15 residues. Trimming took 0 bases from V and 0 from J; bases not matched to a gene: 2. The germline CDR1 and CDR2 sequences are SGHNT and YYREEE (reference sequence). The record originates from a study of cytomegalovirus exposure and HLA in healthy donors. The study, taken as a whole, reports: The authors considered a cluster of highly shared sequence variants likely to be a sequencing artifact. A later analysis appeared to link common viral pathogens to several of the most significant clusters. Reports showed the classifier diagnosing cytomegalovirus status with high specificity and sensitivity.

The PCR made use of 60 Vbeta and 13 Jbeta primers. Clones were sequenced by immunoSEQ multiplex PCR, and TCRdb holds only the in-frame ones, with some missing. The repertoire has 150,000 to 200,000 clones, around 83% of them found once; the top ten carry 3.5% to 5%. The material sequenced was PBMCs. The source of this sequence is a man between 45 and 60 years old in good health and CMV-seropositive. The V gene is TRBV5-4, the J gene TRBJ1-1; 7 bases are shared with TRBD1. The CDR3, as DNA: TGTGCCAGCAGCTTGGGACAGGGTATGAACACTGAAGCTTTCTTT. This gives the protein CASSLGQGMNTEAFF. The full variable domain, rest sourced from reference TRBV5-4 and TRBJ1-1, is ETGVTQSPTHLIKTRGQQVTLRCSSQSGHNTVSWYQQALGQGPQFIFQYYREEENGRGNFPPRFSGLQFPNYSSELNVNALELDDSALYLCASSLGQGMNTEAFFGQGTRLTVV.